The sequence of this T cell receptor beta chain was determined in a study of blood T cell repertoires in COVID-19 (dated by TCRdb to the early 2020s). In terms of the full investigation: Samples covering the acute and convalescent phases of COVID-19 were provided by collaborators in the United States, Italy and Spain. The prospective study material was composed of cDNA or gDNA derived from T cells, B-cell-depleted T cells, or PBMCs. Deeply sampled blood TCRbeta repertoires from subjects exposed to, actively infected with, or recovered from COVID-19 were included in the dataset. The repertoires were released in a freely available public database meant as a resource for research on the immune response to SARS-CoV-2. Samples came from the ongoing ImmuneRACE study (first 160 participants) plus 1,254 subjects from 6 global collaborators. A de-identified subject ID, COVID-19 status, age in years and sex were almost always included in the sample metadata. Where available, HLA class I and class II types were taken from metadata supplied by the sample provider and were not determined by assay-based typing.

Worth noting for this clone: Its antigen target is currently unknown. The record has no base qualities; no much larger clone is one base away.

TCRbeta CDR3 regions were amplified from genomic DNA by means of the immunoSEQ Assay, a bias-controlled multiplex PCR. The authors' pipeline ran thus. The number of nucleated cells in each sample was estimated from the amplification of reference gene primers within the assay. Sequence reads were collapsed and filtered to measure the absolute abundance of every unique TCRbeta CDR3 rearrangement. For each sample, productive Simpson clonality was calculated as the square root of Simpson's diversity index over productive rearrangements. Entries here come from immuneACCESS through TCRdb and include only in-frame sequences with V and J called. Some clones fail to appear in such tables; in the studies checked, an unresolved V gene covers under half of the shortfall, and the cause of the remainder is unknown. V and J calls and clone size are given by that table; D and trimming were obtained from the DNA. Present in this sample are roughly 100,000 clones, more than 70% of which were seen just once. The ten largest make up 3.5% of the sample.

V is cut by 4 bases and J by 0 bases, and the space between the germline ends is 9 bases. The CDR3 goes from the cysteine to the phenylalanine over 14 residues. CDR3 DNA is the only sequence kept; it has 42 bases, read in frame from the first base. CDR1 MGHDK and CDR2 SYGVNS are derived from the germline V gene. Broad study findings and their caveats: The quantity of clinical and demographic metadata differed by source and by participant and was supplied without curation.

Whole blood was collected in K2EDTA tubes by collaborating institutions according to the institutions' own protocols. For TCRbeta analysis, collaborators shipped samples in one of three forms: frozen whole blood, isolated PBMCs, or DNA extracted from either of those sample types. The sequencing sample was made of peripheral blood. The source is a woman in her sixties or seventies with acute or convalescent COVID-19. The receptor chain draws on TRBV25-1 and TRBJ1-2; a weak D assignment points to TRBD1 (6 bases agree). The bases read TGTGCCAGCAGTGTATGGACAGCTAACTATGGCTACACCTTC. This encodes CASSVWTANYGYTF.